One sample yielded the 27 T cell receptor beta chains listed below, sequenced in a study of vaccination effects on CD4 cells after COVID-19. Their antigen targets remain unknown. Measured with immunoSEQ multiplex PCR; TCRdb has only the in-frame clones, and not every one. The profile shows about 57,000 clones, under 85% of them singletons. Subsequent to about 10 days of culture, CD4+ T cells were isolated. All participants had two doses of either the BNT162b2 or mRNA-1273 vaccine. This specimen was CD4+ T cells from PBMCs cultured without peptide, taken after COVID-19 vaccination. These receptors were obtained from a human donor who received a COVID-19 vaccine.

The rearrangement links TRBV5-4 to TRBJ1-4, with 10 bases identical to TRBD1. Germline V CDR1 and CDR2: SGHNT, YYREEE (reference sequence). Trimming cost V 7 bases and J 7 bases; bases outside gene matches: 7. This CDR3 contains 14 residues. The chain's CDR3 is CASGRDRGSEKLFF. CDR3 nucleotides: TGTGCCAGCGGCCGGGACAGGGGAAGTGAAAAACTGTTTTTT.

The gene calls are TRBV5-5 and TRBJ2-6; TRBD1 matches 10 bases. Germline V lookup: CDR1 SGHKS, CDR2 YYEKEE (reference sequence). This CDR3 spans 18 amino acids. Germline trimming cut 0 bases from V and 1 base from J; bases unmatched to any gene: 4. CDR3: CASSLVRQGASGANVLTF. CDR3 in DNA: TGTGCCAGCAGCTTGGTGAGACAGGGGGCTTCTGGGGCCAACGTCCTGACTTTC.

The chain uses TRBV27 and TRBJ1-2; TRBD1 aligns across 12 bases. The CDR3 loop spans 16 amino acids. Trimming removed 6 bases from V and 6 bases from J; junction bases left unmatched: 11. Germline CDR1 reads MNHEY; CDR2 reads SMNVEV (reference sequence). In DNA form, the CDR3 reads TGTGCCAGCAGGGGGTACCCCGGGACAGGGGGCCATGGCTACACCTTC. Its protein product is CASRGYPGTGGHGYTF.

The rearrangement uses TRBV5-1 and TRBJ1-2; D is possibly TRBD1 (6 bases). From germline, CDR1 is SGHRS and CDR2 YFSETQ. V lost 3 bases to trimming and J lost 3 bases, with 12 bases between them. The CDR3 is made up of 14 amino acids. CDR3 region: CASSSPPGDYGYTF. CDR3 bases: TGCGCCAGCAGCTCCCCTCCAGGGGACTATGGCTACACCTTC.

In its sample, this clone was seen once. CDR3 loop: CAWIPLAGPRTDTQYF. CDR3 in DNA: TGTGCCTGGATTCCTCTAGCGGGGCCCCGCACAGATACGCAGTATTTT. J is TRBJ2-3 and V is TRBV30, with TRBD2 identical over 9 bases. The CDR3 is made up of 16 amino acids. J lost 1 base, V lost 4 bases, and 9 bases had no gene match. CDR1 GTSNPN and CDR2 SVGIG come from the germline V gene (reference sequence).

The chain joins TRBV30 to TRBJ2-7; D is uncertain. CDR3 length equals 13 residues. Trimming stripped 2 bases from V and 2 bases from J, with 10 bases between. The V gene's germline CDR1 is GTSNPN and CDR2 SVGIG (reference sequence). The CDR3 is CAWSRDTPYEQYF. CDR3 in DNA: TGTGCCTGGAGTCGAGACACACCCTACGAGCAGTACTTC.

V is TRBV5-5 and J is TRBJ1-2, with D possibly being TRBD1 (6 bases). Germline V CDR1 and CDR2: SGHKS, YYEKEE (reference sequence). V lost 2 bases and J 2 bases, leaving 10 bases between the germline ends. CDR3 length: 14 amino acids. The CDR3 is CASSFWTANYGYTF. DNA for the CDR3: TGTGCCAGCAGCTTCTGGACAGCCAACTATGGCTACACCTTC.

The chain combines TRBV20-1 with TRBJ1-2, with D unclear. Germline CDR1 reads DFQATT; CDR2 reads SNEGSKA (reference sequence). The CDR3 totals 11 residues. Between the trimmed V and J ends, which lost 5 bases and 8 bases, there was a span of 12 bases. CDR3 residues: CSALLPGGYTF. The CDR3 coding sequence is TGCAGTGCTCTCCTGCCAGGAGGCTACACCTTC.

The J gene is TRBJ2-3, the V gene TRBV4-2, with D hard to call. Trimming stripped 0 bases from V and 6 bases from J, with 10 bases between. The germline V gene encodes CDR1 LGHNA and CDR2 YNFKEQ. The CDR3 consists of 14 residues. The CDR3 protein is CASSQDRRTDTQYF. CDR3 in DNA: TGTGCCAGCAGCCAAGATCGTCGGACGGATACGCAGTATTTT.

This chain joins TRBV7-3 and TRBJ2-2; no clear D. CDR3 length equals 13 residues. The germline CDR1 and CDR2 sequences are SGHTA and FQGTGA. V was clipped by 5 bases and J by 4 bases, with 8 bases between them. The chain's CDR3 is CASSAGTTGELFF. CDR3 nucleotides: TGTGCCAGCAGCGCCGGTACCACCGGGGAGCTGTTTTTT.

CDR3 loop: CASSLAGAPNTEAFF. CDR3 DNA: TGTGCCAGCAGCTTAGCCGGGGCTCCGAACACTGAAGCTTTCTTT. The chain is built from TRBV11-2 and TRBJ1-1; D is possibly TRBD1 (5 bases). Trimming took off 1 base at V and 1 base at J, with 10 bases between the two ends. CDR1 is SGHAT and CDR2 is FQNNGV in the germline V gene. This CDR3 spans 15 amino acids.

This chain connects TRBV7-9 to TRBJ1-1; 7 positions agree with TRBD1. The V and J ends lost 5 bases and 1 base, in that order; junction bases with no gene match: 4. Germline V gives CDR1 SEHNR, CDR2 FQNEAQ (reference sequence). CDR3 length: 14 residues. The CDR3 sequence is CASSLTGTNTEAFF. As DNA, the CDR3 is TGTGCCAGCAGCCTGACAGGGACGAACACTGAAGCTTTCTTT.

This rearrangement joins TRBV30 to TRBJ1-1, with D maybe TRBD1 (6 bases). This CDR3 spans 15 amino acids. The germline V and J ends were trimmed by 4 bases and 2 bases, with 17 bases remaining between them. CDR1 is GTSNPN and CDR2 is SVGIG in the germline V gene (reference sequence). The CDR3 DNA reads TGTGCCTGGATGGGGGCTAGGGGGGCTAACACTGAAGCTTTCTTT. Encoded protein: CAWMGARGANTEAFF.

The CDR3 protein is CASRLSSGGSNNEQFF. The CDR3 nucleotides are TGTGCCAGCAGACTTTCTAGCGGGGGGTCAAACAATGAGCAGTTCTTC. The chain links TRBV2 to TRBJ2-1, with 11 nucleotides matching TRBD2. CDR1 and CDR2 (germline): SNHLY, FYNNEI. V shed 6 bases and J 5 bases; nucleotides not matched to a gene: 9. This CDR3 comprises 16 residues.

CDR3 DNA sequence: TGTGCCAGCAGCAACCGGGACAGACAGTATAATTCACCCCTCCACTTT. This encodes CASSNRDRQYNSPLHF. The gene calls are TRBV5-4 and TRBJ1-6; TRBD1 aligns across 7 bases. Trimming at V came to 4 bases and at J to 4 bases, leaving 8 bases not matched to a gene. CDR1 and CDR2 from the germline V gene are SGHNT and YYREEE (reference sequence). The CDR3 consists of 16 residues.

CDR3 loop: CASSSEGGRTYEQYF. CDR3 nucleotide sequence: TGTGCCAGCAGCTCTGAGGGGGGTCGAACCTACGAGCAGTACTTC. The chain carries TRBV7-9 and TRBJ2-7; TRBD1 or TRBD2 may be the D gene (6 bases each). The V end was cut by 4 bases, the J end by 2 bases, with 15 bases between. Germline loops: CDR1 SEHNR, CDR2 FQNEAQ (reference sequence). The CDR3 has 15 amino acids.

A note on this clone: One junction end does not reproduce the germline sequence, and a read error may be involved. The genes are TRBV9 and TRBJ1-5, with TRBD1 as a possible D gene (6 bases). This CDR3 comprises 15 residues. Germline V lookup: CDR1 SGDLS, CDR2 YYNGEE. For the CDR3, the DNA is TGTGCCAGCAGCGTAGCGGGGGGGCGCAACCAGCCCCAGCATTTT. Protein: CASSVAGGRNQPQHF. Based on the CDR3 plus reference TRBV9 and TRBJ1-5, the full variable domain is DSGVTQTPKHLITATGQRVTLRCSPRSGDLSVYWYQQSLDQGLQFLIQYYNGEERAKGNILERFSAQQFPDLHSELNLSSLELGDSALYFCASSVAGGRNQPQHFGDGTRLSIL.

The J gene is TRBJ1-1, the V gene TRBV25-1; 8 nucleotides agree with TRBD1. The ends lost 6 bases at V and 3 bases at J; junction bases unmatched: 3. The CDR3 has 13 residues. Germline CDR1 reads MGHDK; CDR2 reads SYGVNS. CDR3 in DNA: TGTGCCAGCAGGACAGGGGTAGACACTGAAGCTTTCTTT. Its protein product is CASRTGVDTEAFF. Combining the CDR3 with reference TRBV25-1 and TRBJ1-1 gives the whole variable domain EADIYQTPRYLVIGTGKKITLECSQTMGHDKMYWYQQDPGMELHLIHYSYGVNSTEKGDLSSESTVSRIRTEHFPLTLESARPSHTSQYLCASRTGVDTEAFFGQGTRLTVV.

The chain links TRBV27 to TRBJ2-2, with unresolved D. CDR1 MNHEY and CDR2 SMNVEV come from the germline V gene (reference sequence). The CDR3 extends over 15 amino acids. Trimming took off 4 bases at V and 1 base at J, with 10 bases between the two ends. The chain's CDR3 is CASSSKGLNTGELFF. In DNA form, the CDR3 reads TGTGCCAGCAGTTCCAAAGGGCTGAACACCGGGGAGCTGTTTTTT.

The rearrangement links TRBV6-5 to TRBJ1-4, with unresolved D. Trimming took 2 bases from V and 8 from J, leaving 12 bases between them. The CDR3 loop spans 14 amino acids. Germline CDR1 and CDR2: MNHEY and SVGAGI. As DNA, the CDR3 is TGTGCCAGCAGTTACGGACGGGCGGAAGAAAAACTGTTTTTT. Amino acid sequence: CASSYGRAEEKLFF.

The chain couples TRBV27 to TRBJ1-2; 8 nucleotides line up with TRBD1. This CDR3 contains 14 residues. After removal of 3 bases from V and 4 bases from J, the junction contained 4 bases not matched to a gene. From germline, CDR1 is MNHEY and CDR2 SMNVEV (reference sequence). The CDR3 bases are TGTGCCAGCAGTTTCCACGGACAGGGCTATGGCTACACCTTC. It yields the protein CASSFHGQGYGYTF.

The chain carries TRBV30 and TRBJ2-5; 7 nucleotides align to TRBD1. The CDR3 contains 14 residues. The V gene end was trimmed by 4 bases and the J gene end by 4 bases; junction bases not matched to a gene: 9. CDR1 GTSNPN and CDR2 SVGIG come from the germline V gene (reference sequence). This chain's CDR3 is CAWKRTGGRETQYF. CDR3 nucleotides: TGTGCCTGGAAACGGACAGGCGGTCGAGAGACCCAGTACTTC.

V usage is TRBV20-1 and J usage is TRBJ2-7; maybe TRBD2 (6 bases). This CDR3 comprises 13 residues. Germline V gene sequence: CDR1 DFQATT, CDR2 SNEGSKA (reference sequence). V was trimmed by 3 bases and J by 3 bases, leaving 12 bases between them. The CDR3 loop reads CSASGADYYEQYF. The CDR3 DNA follows: TGCAGTGCTAGTGGGGCGGACTACTACGAGCAGTACTTC.

This clone was seen once. This chain links TRBV29-1 with TRBJ2-1, with a tentative D call TRBD2 (6 bases). Germline CDR1 reads SQVTM; CDR2 reads ANQGSEA. Trimming pared 1 base from V and 11 bases from J, leaving 9 bases between. The CDR3 loop spans 11 amino acids. CDR3 DNA sequence: TGCAGCGTTGAAGGGGGGGAGCAGCAGTTCTTC. Its protein product is CSVEGGEQQFF.

The chain combines TRBV4-1 with TRBJ1-1; TRBD1 is a possible D gene (5 bases). Germline assignment: CDR1 MGHRA and CDR2 YSYEKL. This CDR3 contains 13 residues. Trimming took 4 bases from V and 1 from J, leaving 7 bases between them. This CDR3 is CASSRDRNTEAFF. The CDR3 DNA reads as TGCGCCAGCAGCCGCGACAGGAACACTGAAGCTTTCTTT.

The rearrangement links TRBV7-2 to TRBJ1-1; 8 positions agree with TRBD1. Germline V gene data show CDR1 as SGHTA and CDR2 as FQGNSA. Germline trimming cut 1 base from V and 8 bases from J; bases unmatched to any gene: 6. The CDR3 has 14 residues. The chain's CDR3 is CASSLGQGAGEAFF. In DNA, the CDR3 is TGTGCCAGCAGCTTAGGCCAGGGGGCTGGCGAAGCTTTCTTT.

In regard to this clone: This same CDR3 is encoded by further DNA sequences in the sample. This chain joins TRBV7-8 and TRBJ1-4; the match to TRBD1 covers 10 bases. Trimming took 5 bases from V and 7 from J; bases not matched to a gene: 4. CDR1 is SGHVS, CDR2 FQNEAQ, per germline. This CDR3 spans 14 amino acids. This CDR3 is CASSRTGGGEKLFF. In nucleotides, the CDR3 is TGTGCCAGCAGCCGGACAGGGGGTGGTGAAAAACTGTTTTTT.